This T cell receptor (beta chain) originates from a study of cytomegalovirus exposure and HLA in healthy donors (dated by TCRdb to the late 2010s). With respect to the entire study: An earlier analysis of some 500 of the donors reported 250 to 350 Gb of sequence data and roughly 100 million unique TCR beta sequences from about 200 million T cells. An early release covering roughly 600 HLA-typed donors comprised about 300 gigabases of sequencing data and approximately 80 million unique TCR sequences. Of the 350 to 400 genotyped donors, roughly 80% fell in the genetic ancestry cluster associated with self-reported Caucasian donors. The study aimed to test whether cataloging public T cell receptors could reveal signatures of past pathogen exposure. Using immunosequencing, the study profiled T cell repertoires from 640 or so subjects and related those repertoires to cytomegalovirus serostatus. In addition to the first cohort of 666 subjects, a separate validation cohort of approximately 130 different subjects was used. High-throughput TCR immunosequencing, statistical association of individual TCRs with disease status, and machine learning were combined to predict cytomegalovirus infection status. In a later analysis, previously published TCR beta repertoires from about 640 donors were re-analyzed and high-resolution HLA genotyping was added so that TCR occurrence patterns could be studied. In the later analysis, no new phenotypic data were used to find candidate immune exposures; instead, reliance was placed on TCR beta sequences and their occurrence across donors. An earlier analysis of approximately 640 of the donors applied high-throughput TCR beta sequencing to assess whether each TCR beta V gene segment acted as functional or pseudogenic. Alongside the repertoire data, information on donor age, sex, ethnicity and CMV serostatus was compiled. Genome-wide SNP genotypes for about 55% of the roughly 670 donors were used in a later genetic analysis, which treated that subset as a discovery cohort. Every repertoire in the discovery cohort had been generated on one and the same sequencing platform. Class I and class II HLA loci were covered by the typing at four-digit resolution. The number of typed donors differed by locus: about 620-640 for A, B, C, DRB1 and DQB1; 500 to 550 for DQA1; around 580 for DPA1; and 400 to 480 for DPB1. A handful of DR-DQ haplotypes were treated as single units for association and clustering because of strong linkage in the cohort. Across around 400 genotyped donors of the cohort, an average of about 240,000 unique TCR beta nucleotide sequences per donor were sequenced, and roughly a sixth of those sequences were non-productive. Here is what the overall study found, with its caveats: A further reported finding was that TCR beta sequences accurately predicted the HLA-A and HLA-B alleles for most subjects in the first cohort. Because counts were too low, seventeen rarely observed V segments, including chromosome 9 orphons, were excluded from the earlier analysis of 587 of the donors. According to a later analysis, most CMV-associated TCR beta chains appeared to be HLA-restricted, and the HLA associations seemed to be driven largely by CMV exposure. A total of 150 or so TCR beta chains were listed by the study as associated with cytomegalovirus. According to the authors, the approach could potentially be generalized to other disease states and immunological phenotypes. The classifier was reported to diagnose cytomegalovirus status with high specificity and sensitivity in both the original cohort and the validation cohort. Linkage disequilibrium might explain the correlated functional status among segregating V segments, but an unknown experimental factor could not be excluded. According to a later genetic analysis, donors in an Asian-associated ancestry cluster had fewer N-insertions in productive TCRs than the approximately 670-donor mean. A cluster of highly shared sequence variants was judged likely to be a technical artifact of the sequencing pipeline. Sequencing depth was assumed to be roughly uniform across donors in the presence/absence analyses, though that assumption may not hold. In vitro tests confirmed that a few of the cytomegalovirus-associated TCR beta chains recognize cytomegalovirus antigens. A later analysis found that HLA-associated TCR beta chains were more clonally expanded and had lower generation probabilities than equally common non-associated chains. Only TCR beta chains were sequenced in this cohort, and the absence of alpha or paired-chain data limited detectable features. Because HLA typing was missing for some donors at each locus, association tests included only the typed subset. In a later analysis, around 15,000 TCR beta sequences were associated with specific HLA alleles at a false discovery rate of 0.05. In a later genetic analysis, a missense DCLRE1C variant was associated with V-gene and J-gene trimming of TCR beta chains, and the association was replicated in an independent cohort. Across donors, most TCR sequences were observed very rarely, whereas some public TCRs were present in many individuals. In an earlier analysis of 587 of the donors, most TCR beta V segments were observed in productive rearrangements about 90% or about 30% of the time, broadly matching IMGT annotations. Some IMGT-functional V segments, including TRBV6-2 and TRBV6-3, could not be told apart with the 87-base-pair reads, so those segments were excluded. Assigning TCR associations to individual alleles was difficult when HLA alleles, especially DR and DQ, strongly co-occurred. A later analysis found that TCR association rates varied across HLA loci, with DRB1 alleles showing the most associated TCRs and HLA-C alleles the fewest. The only immune exposure information available for the cohort was CMV serostatus. A later analysis reported that several top co-occurrence clusters appeared linked to parvovirus B19, influenza, CMV and Epstein-Barr virus.

The cohort consisted of 666 healthy bone marrow donors. All cohort members were sampled while nominally healthy, although unrecorded immune exposures were likely present. The donor was CMV seronegative and belonged to the group of 350 to 400 seronegative cohort members. A peripheral blood sample was provided by each donor, and peripheral blood mononuclear cells were used for TCR beta sequencing. The Qiagen DNeasy Blood Extraction Kit was used to extract genomic DNA from the blood cell samples. The CDR3, cysteine through phenylalanine, is 17 amino acids long. The CDR3 DNA has 51 bases and is translated from base 1. Based on the germline V gene, the CDR1 and CDR2 sequences are MGHRA and YSYEKL. Cut back by 4 bases and 7 bases, the V and J ends lie 20 bases apart. The library was built by means of the immunoSEQ multiplex PCR assay. For the multiplex PCR, a mixture combining 60 forward primers for TCR Vbeta segments and 13 reverse primers for TCR Jbeta segments was used. The CDR3 region of rearranged TCR beta genes was amplified from genomic DNA by a multiplex PCR assay. On the Illumina HiSeq System, the amplified TCR beta libraries were sequenced as 87-base-pair reads. Turning to the authors' computational methods: Across the 500 to 750 repertoires, a later analysis counted roughly 77 million unique TCR beta chains, around 10 million of which were shared by at least two donors. A nearest-neighbor algorithm error-corrected the raw reads and collapsed the reads into unique sequences, merging closely related sequences to remove PCR and sequencing errors. Alignment of CDR3 sequences to IMGT reference sequences was used to assign V, D and J gene segments. Each retained sequence needed at least a six-nucleotide match to both a V gene segment and a J gene segment. Rearrangements were classified as productive when the CDR3 lacked stop codons and remained in frame with V and J, and all other rearrangements were classified as non-productive. Following IMGT convention, CDR3 was defined as the stretch from the second conserved V-encoded cysteine up to the conserved J-encoded phenylalanine. The earlier analysis of 587 of the donors excluded sequences that lacked an unambiguous match to a single V gene segment. An earlier analysis of a few hundred of the donors called V segments functional above 56.7% productive rearrangements and segregating when the between-donor standard deviation exceeded 5%. A statistical classification framework was developed to diagnose cytomegalovirus status using the catalog of TCR beta chain sequences. In a later analysis, TCR nucleotide sequences were compared against IMGT/GENE-DB human TR gene sequences so that V and J genes could be assigned. Using the TCRdist pipeline, a later analysis assigned CDR3 sequences along with most-parsimonious VDJ recombination scenarios. In a later analysis, each TCR beta chain was defined by its CDR3 amino acid sequence together with its V-gene family, and reads without a unique V-gene family were excluded. A later analysis removed 500 to 600 highly shared, low-generation-probability nucleotide sequences to deal with suspected cross-contamination and a sequencing artifact. In a later analysis, a clonal expansion index for each public chain was calculated from normalized within-repertoire ranks of inferred template counts. In a later analysis, generation probabilities were computed using a VDJ recombination model fitted to out-of-frame rearrangements, and the results were checked against IGoR. In a later analysis, hypergeometric tests were used to score TCR-TCR, TCR-HLA and TCR-CMV co-occurrence, with a repertoire-size bias correction applied to TCR pairs. To estimate false discovery rates, a later analysis permuted the HLA or CMV assignments 20 times. In a later analysis, co-occurring TCRs were grouped with DBSCAN, and TCRdist sequence similarity was added when clustering was performed within HLA-allele-positive subsets. Repertoires with fewer than 30,000 or more than 120,000 public chains were left out of co-occurrence clustering, as were about 5 repertoires with anomalous nucleotide sharing. TCRdb limited this immuneACCESS table to in-frame rearrangements with V and J called. A share of clones is missing; checked studies link under half to unresolved V genes, and the rest is unexplained. V, J and clone size are those of that table, while D and trimming were read from the DNA. This sample gives roughly 38,000 clones in total; roughly nine tenths of them show up just once. 2% to 3% of the sample rests with the top ten.

As to this clone: The antigen it recognizes is unknown. No much larger clone is present one base from it, and per-base qualities are unavailable.

This receptor was identified in a woman younger than 35 in good health and CMV-seronegative. The chain joins TRBV4-1 to TRBJ1-6; a tentative D match to TRBD1 spans 6 bases. Sample: PBMCs. This receptor has the CDR3 CASSPRNTGYGNSPLHF. The nucleotide sequence is given as TGCGCCAGCAGCCCCCGGAACACAGGGTACGGAAATTCACCCCTCCACTTT.